This TCR beta chain was recovered during a study of blood T cell repertoires in COVID-19 (dated by TCRdb to 2020 to 2021). Regarding the research as a whole: Samples from collaborators originated in the United States, Italy and Spain and spanned both the acute and convalescent phases of COVID-19. The material from the prospective study consisted of cDNA or gDNA derived from T cells, B-cell-depleted T cells, or PBMCs. The dataset comprised deeply sampled blood TCRbeta repertoires from subjects exposed to, actively infected with, or recovered from COVID-19. The repertoires were released in a freely available public database meant as a resource for research on the immune response to SARS-CoV-2. Samples came from the ongoing ImmuneRACE study (first 160 participants) plus 1,254 subjects from 6 global collaborators. A de-identified subject ID, COVID-19 status, age in years and sex were almost always included in the sample metadata. HLA class I and class II types, where available, came from metadata supplied by the sample provider rather than from assay-based typing. Summary of the overall study and its limitations: The quantity of clinical and demographic metadata differed by source and by participant and was supplied without curation.

Whole blood was collected in K2EDTA tubes by collaborating institutions according to the institutions' own protocols. For TCRbeta analysis, collaborator samples were shipped as frozen whole blood, as isolated PBMCs, or as DNA extracted from either sample type. TCRbeta CDR3 regions were amplified from genomic DNA using the immunoSEQ Assay, a bias-controlled multiplex PCR. In the paper's pipeline: Within the assay, amplification of reference gene primers was used to estimate how many nucleated cells each sample contained. To quantify the absolute abundance of each unique TCRbeta CDR3 rearrangement, sequence reads were collapsed and filtered. For each sample, productive Simpson clonality was calculated as the square root of Simpson's diversity index across productive rearrangements. TCRdb took over this immuneACCESS table, retaining in-frame rearrangements with V and J assigned. Such tables are incomplete; in checked studies, under half of the missing clones stem from an unresolved V gene, and the remainder is unexplained. V and J calls plus clone size are reproduced from that table; the DNA served to infer D and trimming. For this sample there are about 36,000 clones; 75% to 90% appear just once. The ten biggest clones cover around 42% of the sample.

The CDR1 and CDR2 encoded by the germline V gene are SGHDT and YYEEEE. There are 14 amino acids in the CDR3, from cysteine to phenylalanine inclusive. Here the CDR3 DNA is all that survives: 42 bases in frame from base 1. Trimming costs V 0 bases and J 0 bases, and their ends lie 6 bases apart. With regard to this clone: Its binding antigen is unknown. No base quality values were provided; no much bigger clone lies one nucleotide off.

The specimen was peripheral blood. The chain is assembled from TRBV5-6 and TRBJ1-1, with no confident D gene call. This clonotype originated in a human donor in a cohort sampled during active or convalescent COVID-19. The donor label of this sample is uncertain. The CDR3 sequence is CASSLGPMNTEAFF. The bases are TGTGCCAGCAGCTTGGGGCCGATGAACACTGAAGCTTTCTTT.